This T cell receptor beta chain appears in the sequencing data of a study of shared clonotypes between healthy human individuals. Findings and limits, study-wide: Non-shared clonotypes showed lower generation probabilities than clonotypes common to all four donors. What limited the represented genetic and exposure-history diversity was the small number of donors.

Every subset had its genomic DNA shared out evenly among several immunoSEQ plates. Data came from immunoSEQ multiplex PCR; TCRdb stores just in-frame clones and leaves some out. The sample yields about 2.3 million clones, 93% seen once. Germline CDR1 and CDR2: SGHNT and YYREEE (reference sequence). The CDR3 is 14 residues long. The ends were cut back, 3 bases at V and 5 bases at J, with 14 bases in the middle. This clone has ten or more counts. Its antigen remains unknown. Sample: naive CD4+ T cells from PBMCs. Subset denoted: CD45RA+ positively selected. This TCR was sampled from a man aged 18 to 35 in good health. Some clones in this sample may be carry-over from other donors' samples. This rearrangement joins TRBV5-4 to TRBJ2-5; D remains ambiguous. The CDR3 DNA reads TGTGCCAGCAGCTCCCTAGGAAATGAGGAGACCCAGTACTTC. Protein product: CASSSLGNEETQYF.